This TCR beta chain was captured in a study of T cell responses to AZD1222 COVID-19 vaccine. Notes on the study in general: The study reported that nearly half of spike-specific TCRs target unmutated variant regions. Two doses of AZD1222 preceded a rise in Spike-specific TCR breadth and depth. It should be noted that donors were predominantly white British and more often female, and clonal diversity was possibly underestimated. Vaccine-related CD4 TCRs covered spike, predominating at 160-218 and 743-854.

V lost 1 base and J 8 bases, leaving 15 bases between the germline ends. The CDR3 is 15 residues long. Germline CDR1 and CDR2: SGHNT and YYREEE (reference sequence). Profiling relied on immunoSEQ multiplex PCR, and the TCRdb table lists in-frame clones only, not all of them. The data show about 60,000 clones, 80% to 90% seen once. Concerning this clone: Its matching antigen is unknown.

This receptor was identified in an adult in good health. Here the sequenced sample was peripheral blood, taken on day 0 of AZD1222 vaccination. The genes are TRBV5-4 and TRBJ1-4, with D possibly matching TRBD1 (6 bases). CDR3 loop: CASSLPGTGREKLFF. Written as DNA, the CDR3 is TGTGCCAGCAGCTTGCCGGGTACAGGGCGCGAAAAACTGTTTTTT.